A single sample is the source of the 30 T cell receptor beta chains below, sequenced in a study of human T cells and chemical hapten exposure. One entry per CDR3 protein, called by TCRdb with MiXCR from the RACE reads. The data hold approximately 52,000 distinct CDR3 sequences, with approximately 10% observed a single time. Stated time point: patch test 1, 2 weeks after DPC sensitization. Regarding treatment: therapeutic diphenylcyclopropenone sensitization with weekly scalp DPC. Unfractionated whole blood was the source from which total RNA was extracted. The specimen was whole blood, collected in connection with sensitization to the hapten diphenylcyclopropenone (DPC). The receptors shown here come from a woman between 40 and 55 years old with alopecia areata. Some clones in this sample may be carry-over from other donors' samples.

V is TRBV7-8 and J is TRBJ2-2, with D perhaps being TRBD1 or TRBD2 (5 bases each). This CDR3 region has 17 residues. The germline gives CDR1 SGHVS, CDR2 FQNEAQ. The ends were cut back, 5 bases at V and 7 bases at J, with 23 bases in the middle. This chain's CDR3 is CASSTSAWGRNLGELFF. The CDR3 bases are TGTGCCAGCAGCACTTCAGCATGGGGGAGAAACCTCGGGGAGCTGTTTTTT. Full variable domain (remainder filled in from reference TRBV7-8 and TRBJ2-2): GAGVSQSPRYKVAKRGQDVALRCDPISGHVSLFWYQQALGQGPEFLTYFQNEAQLDKSGLPSDRFFAERPEGSVSTLKIQRTQQEDSAVYLCASSTSAWGRNLGELFFGEGSRLTVL.

This clonotype was recorded many times. CDR3 amino acids: CASSLWAGNQPQHF. The CDR3 DNA is TGTGCCAGCAGTTTATGGGCAGGTAACCAGCCCCAGCATTTT. V is TRBV27 and J is TRBJ1-5; the D is unclear. Germline loops: CDR1 MNHEY, CDR2 SMNVEV (reference sequence). Between the trimmed V and J ends, which lost 1 base and 7 bases, there was a span of 11 bases. CDR3 length: 14 residues.

The chain joins TRBV7-9 to TRBJ2-2; perhaps TRBD1 as D (5 bases). This CDR3 region has 15 residues. The germline V gene has CDR1 SEHNR and CDR2 FQNEAQ (reference sequence). Trimming took 5 bases from V and 1 from J, leaving 11 bases between them. CDR3 nucleotide sequence: TGTGCCAGCAGCCAACGCAGGGAGAACACCGGGGAGCTGTTTTTT. This gives the protein CASSQRRENTGELFF.

The V gene is TRBV6-6, the J gene TRBJ2-1, with TRBD1 matching 10 bases. This CDR3 comprises 11 residues. V lost 10 bases and J lost 8; bases outside the gene matches: 2. Germline values: CDR1 MNHNY, CDR2 SVGAGI (reference sequence). CDR3 in DNA: TGTGCCACCGGGACAGGGGATGAGCAGTTCTTC. Translation: CATGTGDEQFF.

This clonotype has ten or more counts. The rearrangement links TRBV6-2 or TRBV6-3 to TRBJ1-2; D is possibly TRBD1 (5 bases). Per the germline V gene, CDR1 is MNHEY and CDR2 is SVGEGT. The CDR3 length is 9 residues. V was clipped by 6 bases and J by 13 bases, with 9 bases between them. For the CDR3, the DNA is TGTGCCAGCAGCTGGGGCGCCACCTTC. It encodes CASSWGATF.

This chain joins TRBV18 and TRBJ2-1; TRBD2 matches at 8 bases. The CDR3 sequence is 14 residues long. Germline V CDR1 and CDR2: KGHSH, LQKENI. J gave up 4 bases and V 3 bases, and 2 bases lay outside the gene matches. The DNA of the CDR3 is TGTGCCAGCTCACCGGGACTAGTTTACAATGAGCAGTTCTTC. Translating gives CASSPGLVYNEQFF.

In this sample, this clonotype turned up a few times. The chain uses TRBV29-1 and TRBJ1-2; maybe TRBD1 (5 bases). CDR1 SQVTM and CDR2 ANQGSEA come from the germline V gene. The CDR3 covers 15 residues. Trimming removed 0 bases at V and 6 bases at J, with 17 bases between. CDR3 coding DNA: TGCAGCGTTGAAGATAATCGGAAGGGGAGGGATGGCTACACCTTC. It translates to CSVEDNRKGRDGYTF.

This clonotype has more than one count but fewer than ten. The V and J genes are TRBV28 and TRBJ2-5; D uncertain. This CDR3 is built from 13 residues. In germline, CDR1 is MDHEN, CDR2 SYDVKM. V was trimmed by 5 bases and J by 5 bases, leaving 12 bases between them. CDR3 nucleotide sequence: TGTGCCAGCAGTGGGTTTGGCTTGGAGACCCAGTACTTC. It is translated as CASSGFGLETQYF.

This clonotype showed up just a few times. The gene calls are TRBV7-6 and TRBJ2-2, with 15 nucleotides matching TRBD2. The CDR3 totals 19 residues. J was trimmed by 7 bases and V by 5 bases; bases with no gene match: 14. Germline values: CDR1 SGHVS, CDR2 FNYEAQ. CDR3 DNA sequence: TGTGCCAGCAGCCCCCAAACCGGACTAGCGGGGGGGCATGGCGGGGAGCTGTTTTTT. This gives the protein CASSPQTGLAGGHGGELFF. Supplemented by reference TRBV7-6 and TRBJ2-2, the full variable domain reads GAGVSQSPRYKVTKRGQDVALRCDPISGHVSLYWYRQALGQGPEFLTYFNYEAQQDKSGLPNDRFSAERPEGSISTLTIQRTEQRDSAMYRCASSPQTGLAGGHGGELFFGEGSRLTVL.

This clonotype was counted a few times. This rearrangement joins TRBV27 to TRBJ1-5, with 9 bases aligning to TRBD1. The CDR3 consists of 18 residues. The germline V gene has CDR1 MNHEY and CDR2 SMNVEV (reference sequence). V trimming: 6 bases; J trimming: 0 bases; junction bases outside the gene matches: 12. The CDR3 protein is CASRRTGVSPYSNQPQHF. The CDR3 coding sequence is TGTGCCAGCAGGCGGACAGGGGTGTCCCCTTATAGCAATCAGCCCCAGCATTTT.

This clonotype was counted many times. V gene TRBV6-6 combines with J gene TRBJ2-3; 11 bases are a match to TRBD2. With V trimmed by 6 bases and J by 2 bases, 13 bases remained unmatched. The CDR3 consists of 18 residues. Germline loops: CDR1 MNHNY, CDR2 SVGAGI (reference sequence). CDR3 loop: CASRPDPGLAEFTDTQYF. CDR3 nucleotides: TGTGCCAGCAGACCCGATCCGGGACTAGCGGAATTCACAGATACGCAGTATTTT.

The CDR3 bases are TGTGCCAGCAGTTTTCGTTCAGATACGCAGTATTTT. Translated: CASSFRSDTQYF. V gene TRBV28 combines with J gene TRBJ2-3; D is unresolved. CDR1 MDHEN and CDR2 SYDVKM come from the germline V gene. V lost 3 bases and J lost 4, with 5 bases in between. The CDR3 has 12 residues.

This clonotype was seen a few times. The gene calls are TRBV12-3 or TRBV12-4 and TRBJ2-7; D uncertain. The ends were cut back, 3 bases at V and 6 bases at J, with 12 bases in the middle. This CDR3 comprises 13 residues. This chain's CDR3 is CASSFYGPSEQYF. The CDR3 region has the DNA TGTGCCAGCAGTTTTTACGGTCCCTCCGAGCAGTACTTC.

This clonotype was seen only a few times. The CDR3 protein is CASSAREDTQYF. In DNA, the CDR3 is TGTGCCAGCAGCGCCCGAGAAGATACGCAGTATTTT. The J gene is TRBJ2-3, the V gene TRBV9; D remains ambiguous. Germline CDR1 and CDR2: SGDLS and YYNGEE. The CDR3 is 12 amino acids. V was shortened by 3 bases and J by 5 bases, with 7 bases between the two germline ends.

The chain recombines TRBV7-6 with TRBJ2-1, with D perhaps being TRBD1 or TRBD2 (6 bases each). The germline V gene encodes CDR1 SGHVS and CDR2 FNYEAQ. V dropped 1 base and J dropped 8 bases, with 12 bases sitting between them. The CDR3 is 14 residues long. The CDR3 DNA is TGTGCCAGCAGCTTAGGGGTCGGGGGCGATGAGCAGTTCTTC. It translates to CASSLGVGGDEQFF.

This clonotype was detected many times. The chain joins TRBV2 to TRBJ2-3; D gene unclear. With 6 bases removed from V and 0 bases from J, the gap between germline ends came to 13 bases. CDR1 SNHLY and CDR2 FYNNEI come from the germline V gene. The CDR3 is 15 residues long. The CDR3 region is CASSLLQSSTDTQYF. The CDR3 nucleotides read TGTGCCAGCAGCCTCCTACAGTCTAGCACAGATACGCAGTATTTT.

This clonotype was seen at least ten times. The chain is built from TRBV11-2 and TRBJ2-7; TRBD1 might be the D (7 bases). Trimming took off 5 bases at V and 5 bases at J, with 22 bases between the two ends. The CDR3 is 16 amino acids. Germline CDR1 reads SGHAT; CDR2 reads FQNNGV. CDR3 sequence reads: CASSPVGGGGPHEQYF. CDR3 sequence (DNA): TGTGCCAGCAGCCCGGTAGGGGGCGGAGGGCCTCACGAGCAGTACTTC.

The chain uses TRBV29-1 and TRBJ2-3, with TRBD1 matching over 11 bases. The CDR3 runs to 14 residues. V dropped 6 bases and J dropped 1; count of bases not matched to a gene: 3. Germline V gives CDR1 SQVTM, CDR2 ANQGSEA. The CDR3 DNA sequence: TGCAGCGTCGGACAGGGGGCACGCACAGATACGCAGTATTTT. Its protein is CSVGQGARTDTQYF.

This clonotype was seen a handful of times. The chain recombines TRBV6-6 with TRBJ2-3; no firm D call. Trimming took 7 bases from V and 2 from J, leaving 10 bases between them. This CDR3 spans 13 amino acids. Germline CDR1 MNHNY, CDR2 SVGAGI (reference sequence). The CDR3 coding sequence is TGTGCCAGCATATCTCTTACCACAGATACGCAGTATTTT. As protein: CASISLTTDTQYF.

The V gene is TRBV19, the J gene TRBJ1-4, with D possibly matching TRBD1 (5 bases). This CDR3 is 14 amino acids long. The germline V and J ends were trimmed by 6 bases and 5 bases, with 13 bases remaining between them. The germline gives CDR1 LNHDA, CDR2 SQIVND (reference sequence). The CDR3 DNA sequence: TGTGCCAGTAGGTCCTCAGGGCAGAATGAAAAACTGTTTTTT. The encoded protein is CASRSSGQNEKLFF. The whole variable domain, remainder taken from reference TRBV19 and TRBJ1-4, is DGGITQSPKYLFRKEGQNVTLSCEQNLNHDAMYWYRQDPGQGLRLIYYSQIVNDFQKGDIAEGYSVSREKKESFPLTVTSAQKNPTAFYLCASRSSGQNEKLFFGSGTQLSVL.

This clonotype has a count of ten or more. The rearrangement links TRBV18 to TRBJ1-2, with no clear D. This CDR3 contains 15 residues. Germline loops: CDR1 KGHSH, CDR2 LQKENI. Trimming left V 1 base short and J 3 bases short, with 12 bases between. The CDR3 loop is CASSPRSTDHYGYTF. CDR3 sequence (DNA): TGTGCCAGCTCACCACGAAGTACAGACCACTATGGCTACACCTTC.

The chain combines TRBV3-1 with TRBJ1-1; D is uncertain. The CDR3 is 14 amino acids. Per germline, CDR1 LGHDT and CDR2 YNNKEL (reference sequence). The V end lost 1 base, the J end lost 1 base, and 7 bases lay between the germline ends. The chain's CDR3 is CASSQVSGNTEAFF. The CDR3 nucleotides are TGTGCCAGCAGCCAAGTTTCGGGGAACACTGAAGCTTTCTTT.

This clonotype was observed at least ten times. CDR3 bases: TGTGCCAGCATTTGGGAGGGGAACACTGAAGCTTTCTTT. Its translation: CASIWEGNTEAFF. This sequence joins TRBV28 and TRBJ1-1; D is unclear. V lost 7 bases and J 1 base, leaving 10 bases between the germline ends. Germline V gene sequence: CDR1 MDHEN, CDR2 SYDVKM. This CDR3 contains 13 residues.

This clonotype was seen only a few times. The chain has TRBV6-5 and TRBJ2-7; D might be TRBD2 (5 bases). From germline, CDR1 is MNHEY and CDR2 SVGAGI. V lost 0 bases and J lost 0, with 12 bases in between. The CDR3 covers 16 residues. The CDR3 loop is CASSYSEGYSSYEQYF. The CDR3 nucleotides read TGTGCCAGCAGTTACTCAGAGGGCTATAGCTCCTACGAGCAGTACTTC.

This clonotype was recorded a few times. V and J are TRBV18 and TRBJ1-5; D is unresolved. From germline, CDR1 is KGHSH and CDR2 LQKENI. CDR3 length: 14 amino acids. Trimming took 4 bases from V and 2 from J, leaving 9 bases between them. The CDR3 bases are TGTGCCAGCTCACTAAGAACGGGCAATCAGCCCCAGCATTTT. It codes for CASSLRTGNQPQHF.

The gene calls are TRBV29-1 and TRBJ2-7; D is perhaps TRBD2 (5 bases). CDR3 length equals 11 residues. Germline lookup yields CDR1 SQVTM and CDR2 ANQGSEA. Trimming pared 8 bases from V and 9 bases from J, leaving 17 bases between. In DNA form, the CDR3 reads TGCAGCATCGTTCGACCTGGAGGGCAGTACTTC. Its translation is CSIVRPGGQYF.

This clonotype was detected only a few times. At one of its ends the junction is not consistent with the germline gene, which may arise from a read error. The V and J genes are TRBV10-2 and TRBJ1-2; tentatively, D is TRBD1 (5 bases). Germline loops: CDR1 WSHSY, CDR2 SAAADI. The CDR3 has 11 residues. CDR3 sequence reads: CASVGDYGYTF. The CDR3 DNA follows: TGCGCCAGTGTGGGGGACTACGGCTACACCTTC.

J is TRBJ1-1 and V is TRBV7-2, with D unclear. This CDR3 has 14 amino acids. In germline, CDR1 is SGHTA, CDR2 FQGNSA. Trimming left V 5 bases short and J 3 bases short, with 13 bases between. The CDR3 DNA reads TGTGCCAGCAGCGGGTCAGGCGCTGACACTGAAGCTTTCTTT. This codes for CASSGSGADTEAFF.

In its sample, this clonotype was seen a few times. The chain is built from TRBV2 and TRBJ2-1; TRBD2 aligns across 9 bases. Germline V gene lookup returns CDR1 SNHLY and CDR2 FYNNEI. CDR3 length: 14 residues. Germline trimming cut 6 bases from V and 8 bases from J; bases unmatched to any gene: 8. CDR3 region: CASRAGTSSDEQFF. The CDR3 DNA sequence: TGTGCCAGCAGAGCCGGGACTAGCAGCGATGAGCAGTTCTTC.

This clonotype was recorded at least ten times. The chain recombines TRBV29-1 with TRBJ1-4; D perhaps matches TRBD1 (6 bases). In germline, CDR1 is SQVTM, CDR2 ANQGSEA. V dropped 7 bases and J dropped 8 bases, with 17 bases sitting between them. The CDR3 spans 13 residues. The CDR3 DNA sequence: TGCAGCGCCCGCCAGGGGCGCGGCGAAAAACTGTTTTTT. Protein product: CSARQGRGEKLFF.